This TCR beta chain came from a study of blood T cell repertoires in COVID-19. Assay used: immunoSEQ multiplex PCR; TCRdb lists only in-frame clones, some missing. Counted here are under 130,000 clones, 70% to 80% occurring once; the ten biggest clones make up 20% to 25%. The CDR3 totals 12 residues. Trimming took off 1 base at V and 8 bases at J, with 5 bases between the two ends. Germline V gene sequence: CDR1 LGHDT, CDR2 YNNKEL (reference sequence). The specimen sequenced was peripheral blood. V usage is TRBV3-1 (or the pseudogene TRBV3-2) and J usage is TRBJ2-2; D remains ambiguous. This TCR was sampled from a man between 65 and 85 years old with active or convalescent COVID-19. DNA of the CDR3: TGTGCCAGCAGCCAAGTCCCAGGGGAGCTGTTTTTT. Its protein is CASSQVPGELFF.